This T cell receptor (beta chain) was recorded in a study of T cells in Graves' hyperthyroidism and ophthalmopathy. Regarding the study as a whole: Blood shared most expanded thyroid clonotypes above 0.001.

Amplification of TCR beta CDR3 regions was performed using RNA transcripts as template. HTBI primers were the set used in a first-round RT-PCR of the TCR CDR3. In TCRdb, the multiplex PCR reads were re-called with MiXCR into one record per CDR3 protein. The table includes under 500,000 distinct CDR3 sequences, more than 13% detected once. In regard to this clonotype: Antigen: not known.

It was uncontrolled infection, other autoimmune disease, pregnancy or lactation that excluded patients. Thyroid ultrasound, orbital computed tomography, clinical symptoms, and serum thyroxine and TRAb underpinned diagnoses. The CDR3 covers 14 residues. The germline V gene encodes CDR1 SGDLS and CDR2 YYNGEE. V was shortened by 4 bases and J by 5 bases, with 16 bases between the two germline ends. The rearrangement joins TRBV9 to TRBJ2-7; D perhaps matches TRBD1 (6 bases). The sequencing input was blood. The clonotype was recovered from a man between 45 and 60 years old with Graves' ophthalmopathy. CDR3 amino acids: CASSTSGTSNEQYF. Here the CDR3 DNA reads TGTGCCAGCAGCACTTCCGGGACATCAAACGAGCAGTACTTC.